The clone carrying this TCR beta chain showed up many times. Its antigen is undetermined. This CDR3 is 13 amino acids long. V was cut by 3 bases and J by 2 bases, with 10 bases left in between. Germline lookup yields CDR1 SQVTM and CDR2 ANQGSEA. This entry is derived from a study of early T cells in non-severe SARS-CoV-2 infection. About the research overall: The sequenced material was bulk RNA from unsorted whole blood, and its chains were unpaired.

As part of library construction, unique molecular identifiers were attached to individual cDNA molecules. MiXCR was run by TCRdb on the 5' RACE reads, yielding one entry per CDR3 protein. The profile shows around 80,000 distinct CDR3 sequences, approximately 13% of them singletons. General study results and limits: Missing private and CD4 specificities, VDJdb matching favored anti-spike CD8 responses.

The source of this sequence is an adult who was a healthcare worker with PCR-confirmed SARS-CoV-2 infection or an uninfected control (not recorded which). This sequence joins TRBV29-1 and TRBJ1-2; no reliable D call. Input material: whole blood. For the CDR3, the DNA is TGCAGCGTTGAGGGTCAGCTGAACTATGGCTACACCTTC. Translation gives CSVEGQLNYGYTF.